The present T cell receptor beta chain was sequenced within a study of cytomegalovirus exposure and HLA in healthy donors (dated by TCRdb to the late 2010s). Background on the whole study: An earlier analysis of several hundred of the donors reported approximately 300 Gb of sequence data and 95 million to 130 million unique TCR beta sequences obtained from about 179 million T cells. Besides the first cohort of roughly 640 subjects, a separate validation cohort made up of over 95 different subjects was used. To decide whether each TCR beta V gene segment behaved as functional or pseudogenic, an earlier analysis of approximately 620 of the donors relied on high-throughput TCR beta sequencing. Among the roughly 370 genotyped donors, about 83% belonged to the genetic ancestry cluster associated with self-reported Caucasian donors. Class I and class II HLA loci were covered by the typing at four-digit resolution. In the later analysis, no new phenotypic data were used to find candidate immune exposures; instead, reliance was placed on TCR beta sequences and their occurrence across donors. A handful of DR-DQ haplotypes were handled as single units for association and clustering because linkage in the cohort was strong. Donor age, sex, ethnicity and CMV serostatus were compiled alongside the repertoire data. Roughly 300 gigabases of sequencing data and approximately 84 million unique TCR sequences were included in an early release covering several hundred HLA-typed donors. The number of typed donors differed by locus: about 620-640 for A, B, C, DRB1 and DQB1; roughly 510 for DQA1; over 600 for DPA1; and some 470 for DPB1. Among about 410 genotyped donors of the cohort, an average of roughly 230,000 unique TCR beta nucleotide sequences was sequenced per donor, of which roughly 17% were non-productive. Every repertoire in the discovery cohort had been generated on one and the same sequencing platform. The aim of the study was to test whether cataloging public T cell receptors could identify signatures of past pathogen exposure. The study profiled the T cell repertoires of under 850 subjects by immunosequencing and related them to cytomegalovirus serostatus. In a later genetic analysis, genome-wide SNP genotypes for 398 of the 666 donors were used, and that subset was treated as a discovery cohort. In a later analysis, previously published TCR beta repertoires from about 670 donors were re-analyzed and high-resolution HLA genotyping was added so that TCR occurrence patterns could be studied. To predict cytomegalovirus infection status, the study brought together high-throughput TCR immunosequencing, statistical association of individual TCRs with disease status, and machine learning. General conclusions and limits of the study: A later analysis found that TCR association rates varied across HLA loci, with DRB1 alleles showing the most associated TCRs and HLA-C alleles the fewest. Only TCR beta chains were sequenced in this cohort, and the absence of alpha or paired-chain data limited detectable features. At a false discovery rate of 0.05, a later analysis linked 16,951 TCR beta sequences to specific HLA alleles. A later genetic analysis associated a missense DCLRE1C variant with V-gene and J-gene trimming of TCR beta chains, and an independent cohort replicated the association. A later analysis found that most CMV-associated TCR beta chains appeared HLA-restricted, with HLA associations seemingly driven largely by CMV exposure. In vitro tests confirmed that a few of the cytomegalovirus-associated TCR beta chains recognize cytomegalovirus antigens. Across donors, most TCR sequences were observed very rarely, whereas some public TCRs were present in many individuals. Several of the top co-occurrence clusters appeared to be linked to parvovirus B19, influenza, CMV and Epstein-Barr virus, according to a later analysis. It was suggested by the authors that the approach could potentially be generalized to other disease states and immunological phenotypes. Cytomegalovirus status was reported to be diagnosed by the classifier with high specificity and sensitivity in both the original and validation cohorts. Assigning TCR associations to individual alleles was difficult when HLA alleles, especially DR and DQ, strongly co-occurred. The study gave a list of 150 to 200 TCR beta chains associated with cytomegalovirus. In a later analysis, HLA-associated TCR beta chains were found to be more clonally expanded and to have lower generation probabilities than equally common non-associated chains. Because HLA typing was missing for some donors at each locus, association tests included only the typed subset. Sequencing depth was assumed to be roughly uniform across donors in the presence/absence analyses, though that assumption may not hold. In an earlier analysis of roughly 560 of the donors, most TCR beta V segments were observed in productive rearrangements about 90% or about 30% of the time, broadly matching IMGT annotations. Linkage disequilibrium might explain the correlated functional status among segregating V segments, but an unknown experimental factor could not be ruled out. The only immune exposure information available for the cohort was CMV serostatus. A later genetic analysis reported fewer N-insertions in productive TCRs among donors in an Asian-associated ancestry cluster than the roughly 620-donor mean. A further reported finding was that TCR beta sequences accurately predicted the HLA-A and HLA-B alleles for most subjects in the first cohort. A cluster of highly shared sequence variants was judged likely to represent a technical artifact of the sequencing pipeline. Because counts were too low, approximately 18 rarely observed V segments, including chromosome 9 orphons, were excluded from the earlier analysis of 587 of the donors.

In total, around 600 healthy bone marrow donors made up the cohort. All cohort members were sampled while nominally healthy, although unrecorded immune exposures were likely present. The donor tested CMV seronegative and was one of the 352 seronegative cohort members. A peripheral blood sample was collected from each donor, and TCR beta sequencing was performed on peripheral blood mononuclear cells. Genomic DNA was extracted from the blood cell samples with the Qiagen DNeasy Blood Extraction Kit. The library was produced with the immunoSEQ multiplex PCR assay. The multiplex PCR relied on a mix of 60 forward primers for TCR Vbeta segments and 13 reverse primers for TCR Jbeta segments. The CDR3 region of rearranged TCR beta genes was amplified from genomic DNA with a multiplex PCR assay. The Illumina HiSeq System was used to sequence the amplified TCR beta libraries as 87-base-pair reads. Turning to the authors' computational methods: In a later analysis, 80 million or so unique TCR beta chains were counted across the 690 or so repertoires, and roughly 11 million of these chains were shared by at least two donors. Raw reads were error-corrected and collapsed into unique sequences with a nearest-neighbor algorithm that merged closely related sequences to remove PCR and sequencing errors. CDR3 sequences were aligned to IMGT reference sequences to assign V, D and J gene segments. For a sequence to be retained, a match of at least six nucleotides was required to both a V gene segment and a J gene segment. Rearrangements were called productive when the CDR3 lacked stop codons and stayed in frame with V and J; all others were non-productive. Following IMGT convention, CDR3 was defined as the stretch from the second conserved V-encoded cysteine to the conserved J-encoded phenylalanine. The earlier analysis of about 610 of the donors excluded sequences that lacked an unambiguous match to a single V gene segment. In an earlier analysis of 450 to 750 of the donors, a V segment was called functional when productive rearrangements were above 56.7%, and segregating when the standard deviation between donors exceeded 5%. A statistical classification framework was built for diagnosing cytomegalovirus status from the catalog of TCR beta chain sequences. In a later analysis, TCR nucleotide sequences were compared against IMGT/GENE-DB human TR gene sequences so that V and J genes could be assigned. Using the TCRdist pipeline, a later analysis assigned CDR3 sequences along with most-parsimonious VDJ recombination scenarios. In a later analysis, each TCR beta chain was defined by its CDR3 amino acid sequence together with its V-gene family, and reads without a unique V-gene family were excluded. As a way to deal with suspected cross-contamination and a sequencing artifact, a later analysis dropped nearly 600 nucleotide sequences that were highly shared and had low generation probability. In a later analysis, a clonal expansion index for each public chain was calculated from normalized within-repertoire ranks of inferred template counts. A later analysis computed generation probabilities with a VDJ recombination model fitted to out-of-frame rearrangements, and checked the results against IGoR. In a later analysis, TCR-TCR, TCR-HLA and TCR-CMV co-occurrence was scored with hypergeometric tests, and a repertoire-size bias correction was applied to TCR pairs. In a later analysis, false discovery rates were estimated by permuting HLA or CMV assignments 20 times. In a later analysis, co-occurring TCRs were grouped using DBSCAN, with TCRdist sequence similarity added in when clustering inside HLA-allele-positive subsets. Repertoires with fewer than 30,000 or more than 120,000 public chains, plus five repertoires with anomalous nucleotide sharing, were excluded from co-occurrence clustering. The table comes from immuneACCESS by way of TCRdb, which keeps in-frame sequences with V and J called. Part of the clones is missing from these tables; in studies checked, under half for an unresolved V gene and the rest for unknown reasons. V and J calls and clone size are copied from that table; D and trimming were computed from the DNA. This sample is represented by around 120,000 clones; roughly 72% of them were singletons. The ten largest clones add up to roughly 1.8% of the sample.

Details on this clone: Its cognate antigen has yet to be identified. No per-base quality is available; no much larger clone lies one base away.

Source material: PBMCs. The source is a woman between 45 and 65 years old in good health and CMV-seronegative.

The CDR3 in this case is CASSPRSDRSPGELFF. The sequenced DNA is TGTGCCAGCTCACCGCGTTCGGACAGAAGTCCCGGGGAGCTGTTTTTT. The sequence joins TRBV18 to TRBJ2-2; TRBD1 is possibly the D segment (6 matching bases). CDR1 and CDR2 are read off the germline V gene as KGHSH and LQKENI. Reading from cysteine to phenylalanine, the CDR3 counts 16 amino acids. CDR3 DNA only is kept here, 48 bases in frame from base 1. V is reduced by 3 bases and J by 6 bases, leaving a spacing of 17 bases between them.